One and the same sample provided the 10 T cell receptor beta chains below, sequenced in a study of T cells in Graves' hyperthyroidism and ophthalmopathy. From RNA transcripts, TCR beta CDR3 regions were amplified. The study used the HTBI primer set for a first-round RT-PCR of the TCR CDR3. TCRdb analysed the multiplex PCR reads with MiXCR anew, one entry per CDR3 protein. The sample has hundreds of thousands of distinct CDR3 sequences; 35% to 40% are singletons. What was sequenced was blood. Receptors were obtained from a man in his late teens or twenties with Graves' hyperthyroidism.

The chain carries TRBV12-3 or TRBV12-4 and TRBJ1-2; D is unresolved. V dropped 5 bases and J dropped 8 bases, with 15 bases sitting between them. The CDR3 length is 13 residues. CDR3 nucleotides: TGTGCCAGCAGTGAAGATTGGACTTGGGGCTACACCTTC. This codes for CASSEDWTWGYTF.

This clonotype occurred many times. The chain recombines TRBV19 with TRBJ1-5; 7 positions agree with TRBD1. The CDR3 has 12 residues. Per germline, CDR1 LNHDA and CDR2 SQIVND (reference sequence). The junction had 0 bases not matched to a gene; V was cut back by 7 bases and J by 3 bases. The CDR3 DNA sequence: TGTGCCAGTAAGGGGGCCAATCAGCCCCAGCATTTT. Protein: CASKGANQPQHF.

This clonotype was recorded once. Relative to the germline gene, one junction end is altered; a read error may explain this. The genes are TRBV20-1 and TRBJ1-2; maybe TRBD1 (6 bases). CDR3 size: 14 residues. Germline lookup yields CDR1 DFQATT and CDR2 SNEGSKA (reference sequence). This CDR3 is CGAKETGAGDGYTF. The CDR3 DNA sequence: TGCGGTGCTAAAGAAACGGGGGCGGGTGACGGCTACACCTTC.

This clonotype was recorded once. The rearrangement joins TRBV27 to TRBJ2-7; D remains unclear. Germline lookup yields CDR1 MNHEY and CDR2 SMNVEV (reference sequence). This CDR3 is built from 13 residues. V was pared by 2 bases and J by 3 bases, with 8 bases between. CDR3 bases: TGTGCCAGCAGTTTAGGGAACTACTACGAGCAGTACTTC. Residues: CASSLGNYYEQYF.

V is TRBV19 and J is TRBJ1-2, with TRBD1 matching 8 bases. With V trimmed by 1 base and J by 3 bases, 16 bases remained unmatched. Germline CDR1 is LNHDA and CDR2 is SQIVND (reference sequence). The CDR3 contains 19 residues. The CDR3 spells CASSIGSGQGNGMDYGYTF. The DNA for the CDR3 is TGTGCCAGTAGTATAGGTTCCGGACAGGGCAACGGGATGGACTATGGCTACACCTTC. Drawing the rest from reference TRBV19 and TRBJ1-2, the complete variable domain is DGGITQSPKYLFRKEGQNVTLSCEQNLNHDAMYWYRQDPGQGLRLIYYSQIVNDFQKGDIAEGYSVSREKKESFPLTVTSAQKNPTAFYLCASSIGSGQGNGMDYGYTFGSGTRLTVV.

The rearrangement uses TRBV7-9 and TRBJ1-6, with 9 bases identical to TRBD1. Germline V gene sequence: CDR1 SEHNR, CDR2 FQNEAQ (reference sequence). V trimming: 1 base; J trimming: 8 bases; junction bases outside the gene matches: 3. The CDR3 is made up of 15 amino acids. The chain's CDR3 is CASSLGQGDHSPLHF. The CDR3 nucleotides read TGTGCCAGCAGCTTAGGACAGGGGGATCATTCACCCCTCCACTTT.

This clonotype has just a few counts. The chain has TRBV27 and TRBJ1-5; 8 bases line up with TRBD1. This CDR3 has 18 residues. In germline, CDR1 is MNHEY, CDR2 SMNVEV (reference sequence). The V gene end was trimmed by 5 bases and the J gene end by 1 base; junction bases not matched to a gene: 13. CDR3 region: CASSPATGARRSNQPQHF. Here the CDR3 DNA reads TGTGCCAGCAGTCCCGCGACAGGGGCTAGGAGAAGCAATCAGCCCCAGCATTTT.

The rearrangement links TRBV7-9 to TRBJ2-2; D might be TRBD1 or TRBD2, each matching 6 bases. V lost 4 bases and J lost 4, with 16 bases in between. This CDR3 contains 16 residues. The germline gives CDR1 SEHNR, CDR2 FQNEAQ (reference sequence). The CDR3 region is CASSSLGGPTTGELFF. In DNA, the CDR3 is TGTGCCAGCAGCTCCCTAGGGGGGCCTACCACCGGGGAGCTGTTTTTT.

This clonotype turned up a few times. This chain links TRBV12-3 or TRBV12-4 with TRBJ2-5; 12 bases agree with TRBD2. Trimming removed 4 bases from V and 9 bases from J; junction bases left unmatched: 12. There are 16 residues in the CDR3. This chain's CDR3 is CASSSPGLAGVEAQYF. The CDR3 region has the DNA TGTGCCAGCAGTTCTCCGGGACTAGCGGGTGTCGAGGCCCAGTACTTC.

This chain joins TRBV20-1 and TRBJ1-1; 7 nucleotides match TRBD1. Unmatched junction bases numbered 12, after V lost 5 bases and J lost 6 bases. This CDR3 is 14 amino acids long. Germline V CDR1 and CDR2: DFQATT, SNEGSKA (reference sequence). CDR3 amino acids: CSAGVPGQRAEAFF. As DNA, the CDR3 is TGCAGTGCTGGGGTACCGGGACAGAGGGCTGAAGCTTTCTTT.